Below, 20 T cell receptor beta chains from the same sample are listed, as sequenced in a study of blood T cell repertoires in COVID-19 (dated by TCRdb to 2020 to 2021). Libraries came from the immunoSEQ multiplex PCR assay. TCRdb holds this immuneACCESS table with in-frame rearrangements only. Some clones are missing; in checked studies, unresolved V genes explain under half, and the rest has no known cause. This sample has 130,000 to 150,000 clones in its table, and roughly 89% of those were observed once. The ten largest account for around 1.5% of the sample. The sample was peripheral blood. The receptors derive from a human donor in a cohort sampled during active COVID-19.

This clone appeared once. In nucleotides, the CDR3 is TGCGCCAGCAGCTTTCGGGGGGACTCCTACAATGAGCAGTTCTTC. It is translated as CASSFRGDSYNEQFF. V gene TRBV5-1 combines with J gene TRBJ2-1, with 7 bases aligning to TRBD2. Germline CDR1 SGHRS, CDR2 YFSETQ. The trim removed 2 bases at V and 0 bases at J, leaving 2 bases unmatched. The CDR3 has 15 residues.

The chain has TRBV19 and TRBJ2-4, with 8 bases fitting TRBD1. The CDR3 is 15 amino acids. Germline V gene lookup returns CDR1 LNHDA and CDR2 SQIVND (reference sequence). The ends lost 4 bases at V and 4 bases at J; junction bases unmatched: 6. The CDR3 DNA reads as TGTGCCAGTAGTACAGGACAGGGTGGGAAAAACATTCAGTACTTC. Encoded protein: CASSTGQGGKNIQYF.

This clone was observed once. The chain employs TRBV20-1 and TRBJ2-5; D might be TRBD2 (7 bases). With 8 bases removed from V and 9 bases from J, the gap between germline ends came to 16 bases. The V gene's germline CDR1 is DFQATT and CDR2 SNEGSKA (reference sequence). This CDR3 is 11 amino acids long. DNA of the CDR3: TGCAGTTCAGGGAGGGGGAGGGCCCAGTACTTC. Translated, it gives CSSGRGRAQYF.

V usage is TRBV27 and J usage is TRBJ1-1; D is possibly TRBD1 (5 bases). The CDR3 contains 15 residues. The ends were cut back, 3 bases at V and 1 base at J, with 12 bases in the middle. The germline V gene encodes CDR1 MNHEY and CDR2 SMNVEV (reference sequence). The chain's CDR3 is CASSLGRGWNTEAFF. As DNA, the CDR3 is TGTGCCAGCAGTTTGGGGAGGGGATGGAACACTGAAGCTTTCTTT.

The gene calls are TRBV6-5 and TRBJ2-5; D is possibly TRBD2 (5 bases). In germline, CDR1 is MNHEY, CDR2 SVGAGI. This CDR3 comprises 16 residues. V was cut by 0 bases and J by 4 bases, with 15 bases left in between. The CDR3 is CASSYSILSSVETQYF. Written as DNA, the CDR3 is TGTGCCAGCAGTTACTCGATTTTGAGTAGCGTAGAGACCCAGTACTTC.

The V gene is TRBV2, the J gene TRBJ2-3, with 7 bases fitting TRBD1. Unmatched junction bases numbered 5, after V lost 3 bases and J lost 2 bases. The CDR3 length is 15 residues. Per germline, CDR1 SNHLY and CDR2 FYNNEI. The chain's CDR3 is CASSEDRSYTDTQYF. The CDR3 DNA reads as TGTGCCAGCAGTGAGGACAGGTCCTACACAGATACGCAGTATTTT.

This clone was picked up one time. The chain has TRBV4-3 and TRBJ2-1; D perhaps matches TRBD2 (7 bases). This CDR3 has 17 residues. Germline lookup yields CDR1 LGHNA and CDR2 YSLEER. V was cut by 0 bases and J by 5 bases, with 17 bases left in between. Written as DNA, the CDR3 is TGCGCCAGCAGCCAAGATCTGCGCGGGGGCCCCCACAATGAGCAGTTCTTC. It is translated as CASSQDLRGGPHNEQFF.

The chain has TRBV19 and TRBJ1-3, with D unclear. In germline, CDR1 is LNHDA, CDR2 SQIVND (reference sequence). V was trimmed by 5 bases and J by 1 base, leaving 9 bases between them. The CDR3 length is 14 residues. CDR3 DNA: TGTGCCAGTAGTCCCACAGTATCTGGAAACACCATATATTTT. Translated, it gives CASSPTVSGNTIYF.

This chain links TRBV4-3 with TRBJ2-7; the D gene is possibly TRBD1 (6 bases). Germline CDR1 is LGHNA and CDR2 is YSLEER. The CDR3 is made up of 14 amino acids. V was trimmed by 1 base and J by 0 bases, leaving 7 bases between them. The CDR3 DNA reads as TGCGCCAGCAGCCAAGGACAGGTCTCCTACGAGCAGTACTTC. It yields the protein CASSQGQVSYEQYF.

The chain carries TRBV7-9 and TRBJ2-5; 8 bases are shared with TRBD1. Germline loops: CDR1 SEHNR, CDR2 FQNEAQ (reference sequence). The trim removed 5 bases at V and 0 bases at J, leaving 8 bases unmatched. The CDR3 consists of 16 residues. The CDR3 loop is CASSQWAGGNQETQYF. The DNA of the CDR3 is TGTGCCAGCAGCCAGTGGGCAGGGGGCAACCAAGAGACCCAGTACTTC.

The V call is TRBV10-3, the J call TRBJ2-5; 11 bases align to TRBD2. The germline V gene has CDR1 ENHRY and CDR2 SYGVKD. The CDR3 sequence is 17 residues long. V shed 0 bases, J shed 5 bases, and the junction held 8 bases outside the gene matches. The CDR3 protein is CAISESPSGGSKETQYF. The CDR3 DNA reads as TGTGCCATCAGTGAGTCGCCTAGCGGGGGGTCCAAGGAGACCCAGTACTTC.

The V and J genes are TRBV4-2 and TRBJ1-4; D is unresolved. There are 15 residues in the CDR3. V lost 1 base, J lost 3 bases, and 9 bases lay in between. The germline V gene encodes CDR1 LGHNA and CDR2 YNFKEQ. DNA of the CDR3: TGTGCCAGCAGCCAAGCGGGGATCCCTAATGAAAAACTGTTTTTT. It is translated as CASSQAGIPNEKLFF.

This clone was seen only once. V gene TRBV27 combines with J gene TRBJ1-1, with TRBD1 as a possible D gene (6 bases). The CDR3 extends over 11 amino acids. CDR1 and CDR2 (germline): MNHEY, SMNVEV (reference sequence). Trimming took 7 bases from V and 12 from J, leaving 15 bases between them. CDR3 sequence (DNA): TGTGCCAGCAAGACAGGTTACAAAACTTTCTTT. Residues: CASKTGYKTFF.

The chain links TRBV6-6 to TRBJ1-1, with D unresolved. Germline CDR1 MNHNY, CDR2 SVGAGI (reference sequence). The CDR3 contains 13 residues. V gave up 11 bases and J gave up 5 bases, with 18 bases separating them. The DNA of the CDR3 is TGTGCCGGCCGACGAGGGCGAGGGACTGAAGCTTTCTTT. This sequence encodes CAGRRGRGTEAFF.

The chain has TRBV5-6 and TRBJ1-1, with 10 bases fitting TRBD1. The ends lost 3 bases at V and 3 bases at J; junction bases unmatched: 11. The CDR3 runs to 17 residues. Per the germline V gene, CDR1 is SGHDT and CDR2 is YYEEEE. The CDR3 loop reads CASSSRRQGARDTEAFF. The DNA for the CDR3 is TGTGCCAGCAGCTCCCGCAGACAGGGGGCCCGGGACACTGAAGCTTTCTTT.

V gene TRBV4-3 combines with J gene TRBJ2-4; 7 nucleotides agree with TRBD1. V gave up 3 bases and J gave up 4 bases; unmatched junction bases: 12. This CDR3 is 17 amino acids long. The V gene's germline CDR1 is LGHNA and CDR2 YSLEER. The CDR3 here is CASSQYTVGGPKNIQYF. CDR3 coding DNA: TGCGCCAGCAGCCAGTACACAGTAGGGGGCCCAAAAAACATTCAGTACTTC.

The CDR3: CAWSRTGLTYNSPLHF. The DNA of the CDR3 is TGTGCCTGGAGTAGGACAGGGCTTACCTATAATTCACCCCTCCACTTT. The chain has TRBV30 and TRBJ1-6; 8 bases are a match to TRBD1. The CDR3 sequence is 16 residues long. Germline V lookup: CDR1 GTSNPN, CDR2 SVGIG (reference sequence). The junction had 5 bases not matched to a gene; V was cut back by 2 bases and J by 2 bases.

The rearrangement links TRBV21-1 to TRBJ1-2; the table gives TRBD1 as D, unverified against the DNA. TRBV21-1 corresponds to a pseudogene. This CDR3 has 15 residues. The DNA of the CDR3 is TGTGCCAGCAGATTGTGGACAGGGACTAACTATGGCTACACCTTC. It encodes CASRLWTGTNYGYTF.

The chain carries TRBV27 and TRBJ1-6; 8 positions match TRBD1. After removal of 4 bases from V and 0 bases from J, the junction contained 2 bases not matched to a gene. This CDR3 spans 16 amino acids. The germline gives CDR1 MNHEY, CDR2 SMNVEV (reference sequence). For the CDR3, the DNA is TGTGCCAGCAGTTACAGGGGGTACTCCTATAATTCACCCCTCCACTTT. This encodes CASSYRGYSYNSPLHF.

This sequence joins TRBV7-9 and TRBJ2-3, with 9 bases matching TRBD2. The CDR3 has 17 residues. V trimming: 2 bases; J trimming: 2 bases; junction bases outside the gene matches: 8. Germline CDR1 and CDR2: SEHNR and FQNEAQ (reference sequence). In nucleotides, the CDR3 is TGTGCCAGCAGCTTAAATTGGCGGGGGGGCCCCACAGATACGCAGTATTTT. Protein sequence: CASSLNWRGGPTDTQYF.